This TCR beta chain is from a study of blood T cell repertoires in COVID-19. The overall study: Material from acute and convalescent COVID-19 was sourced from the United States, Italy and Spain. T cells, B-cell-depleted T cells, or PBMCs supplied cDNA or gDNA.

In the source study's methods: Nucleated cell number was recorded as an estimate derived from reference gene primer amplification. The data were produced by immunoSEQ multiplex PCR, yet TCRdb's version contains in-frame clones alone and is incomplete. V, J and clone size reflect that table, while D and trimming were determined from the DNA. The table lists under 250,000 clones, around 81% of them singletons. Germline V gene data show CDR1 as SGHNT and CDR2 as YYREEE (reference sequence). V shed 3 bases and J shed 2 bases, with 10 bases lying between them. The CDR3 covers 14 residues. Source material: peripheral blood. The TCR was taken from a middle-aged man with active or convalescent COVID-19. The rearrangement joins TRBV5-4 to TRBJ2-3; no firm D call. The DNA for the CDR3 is TGTGCCAGCAGCTCCGAGGCTACCACAGATACGCAGTATTTT. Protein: CASSSEATTDTQYF. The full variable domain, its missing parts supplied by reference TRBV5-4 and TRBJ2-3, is ETGVTQSPTHLIKTRGQQVTLRCSSQSGHNTVSWYQQALGQGPQFIFQYYREEENGRGNFPPRFSGLQFPNYSSELNVNALELDDSALYLCASSSEATTDTQYFGPGTRLTVL.